The 28 T cell receptor beta chains presented below share a single source sample, sequenced in a study of T cell responses to AZD1222 COVID-19 vaccine. Generated by immunoSEQ multiplex PCR, the TCRdb table keeps only in-frame clones and is missing some. The sample holds approximately 100,000 clones, about 91% seen once. The material was peripheral blood, obtained on day 0 of AZD1222 vaccination. Every receptor here comes from an adult in good health.

The chain couples TRBV7-9 to TRBJ2-7; possibly TRBD1 or TRBD2 for D (6 bases each). This CDR3 region has 15 residues. Germline assignment: CDR1 SEHNR and CDR2 FQNEAQ (reference sequence). The ends were cut back, 6 bases at V and 1 base at J, with 16 bases in the middle. The CDR3 region has the DNA TGTGCCAGCAGTCTGAGGGGGGCGGGATCCTACGAGCAGTACTTC. As protein: CASSLRGAGSYEQYF.

For the CDR3, the DNA is TGTGCCACCCGACCCCACAGTGGGGGCAATGAGCAGTTCTTC. This encodes CATRPHSGGNEQFF. The rearrangement uses TRBV28 and TRBJ2-1; tentatively, D is TRBD1 or TRBD2 (5 bases each). Trimming stripped 10 bases from V and 6 bases from J, with 19 bases between. CDR3 size: 14 residues. Germline V lookup: CDR1 MDHEN, CDR2 SYDVKM.

A single count supports this clone. This chain's CDR3 is CASSEGQGDQPQHF. CDR3 in DNA: TGTGCCAGCAGTGAGGGCCAGGGGGATCAGCCCCAGCATTTT. The genes are TRBV2 and TRBJ1-5; 7 positions agree with TRBD1. The CDR3 is 14 amino acids. The J segment lost 5 bases and the V segment lost 3 bases, leaving 4 bases of the junction unmatched. Germline V gives CDR1 SNHLY, CDR2 FYNNEI.

This clone appeared once. This chain uses TRBV25-1 with TRBJ2-1; tentative D call: TRBD1 (6 bases). The CDR3 is made up of 15 amino acids. Germline V gene data show CDR1 as MGHDK and CDR2 as SYGVNS. The V end was cut by 3 bases, the J end by 5 bases, with 14 bases between. The DNA of the CDR3 is TGTGCCAGCAGTGAGTCCTGGGGGCGGGACAATGAGCAGTTCTTC. Its translation is CASSESWGRDNEQFF.

The gene calls are TRBV29-1 and TRBJ1-5, with D uncertain. CDR1 SQVTM and CDR2 ANQGSEA come from the germline V gene. The CDR3 extends over 14 amino acids. Trimming shortened V by 3 bases and J by 6 bases, and 15 bases separated the two germline ends. DNA for the CDR3: TGCAGCGTTGAGAGGCCCCGGGTCTGTCAGCCCCAGCATTTT. Its translation: CSVERPRVCQPQHF.

The chain recombines TRBV5-4 with TRBJ2-3; D is possibly TRBD2 (6 bases). CDR1 is SGHNT and CDR2 is YYREEE in the germline V gene (reference sequence). The CDR3 runs 18 residues. V lost 4 bases and J 2 bases, leaving 23 bases between the germline ends. The CDR3 region is CASSARPGLQRITDTQYF. The CDR3 DNA follows: TGTGCCAGCAGCGCAAGACCGGGACTCCAAAGGATCACAGATACGCAGTATTTT.

This chain uses TRBV9 with TRBJ2-2; 7 nucleotides agree with TRBD1. Trimming cost V 2 bases and J 3 bases; bases outside gene matches: 7. CDR3 size: 16 residues. Germline CDR1 reads SGDLS; CDR2 reads YYNGEE. CDR3 protein: CASSVQTGMDTGELFF. CDR3 DNA: TGTGCCAGCAGCGTTCAGACAGGGATGGACACCGGGGAGCTGTTTTTT.

This chain links TRBV9 with TRBJ1-2; D unclear. This CDR3 contains 14 residues. Trimming cost V 0 bases and J 4 bases, with 10 bases left between them. The germline gives CDR1 SGDLS, CDR2 YYNGEE. The CDR3 DNA is TGTGCCAGCAGCGTAGGTGGGGTGGGCTATGGCTACACCTTC. Amino acids: CASSVGGVGYGYTF.

This chain joins TRBV5-1 and TRBJ2-3; D is possibly TRBD2 (6 bases). The germline gives CDR1 SGHRS, CDR2 YFSETQ. The ends were cut back, 1 base at V and 6 bases at J, with 12 bases in the middle. The length of the CDR3 is 14 residues. CDR3 bases: TGCGCCAGCAGCTTGTTTCCGGGAGAGGATACGCAGTATTTT. Translation: CASSLFPGEDTQYF.

The V gene is TRBV7-3, the J gene TRBJ2-7; TRBD1 agrees at 7 bases. V was pared by 5 bases and J by 4 bases, with 5 bases of the junction left unmatched. The CDR3 runs 13 residues. Germline V lookup: CDR1 SGHTA, CDR2 FQGTGA. This chain's CDR3 is CASSPGQHYEQYF. CDR3 DNA: TGTGCCAGCAGCCCGGGACAGCATTACGAGCAGTACTTC.

The chain carries TRBV20-1 and TRBJ2-5, with D unresolved. Between the trimmed V and J ends, which lost 3 bases and 1 base, there was a span of 12 bases. The CDR3 consists of 14 residues. Germline CDR1 reads DFQATT; CDR2 reads SNEGSKA (reference sequence). The CDR3 here is CSASTTAGQETQYF. The CDR3 nucleotides read TGCAGTGCTAGTACAACGGCAGGCCAAGAGACCCAGTACTTC.

The chain uses TRBV28 and TRBJ2-7, with D unclear. The germline CDR1 and CDR2 sequences are MDHEN and SYDVKM. The CDR3 spans 14 residues. V lost 6 bases and J lost 0, with 12 bases in between. The CDR3, as DNA: TGTGCCAGCAGCACGCCTTTAAGCTCCTACGAGCAGTACTTC. It codes for CASSTPLSSYEQYF.

The gene calls are TRBV19 and TRBJ1-1; 7 bases align to TRBD1. From germline, CDR1 is LNHDA and CDR2 SQIVND (reference sequence). The CDR3 spans 14 residues. V lost 1 base and J lost 6; bases outside the gene matches: 5. The CDR3 bases are TGTGCCAGTAGTATAGGACAGGGCTACCCTGAAGCTTTCTTT. This translates into CASSIGQGYPEAFF.

The V and J genes are TRBV25-1 and TRBJ2-1; 9 bases align to TRBD2. From germline, CDR1 is MGHDK and CDR2 SYGVNS. The CDR3 contains 16 residues. Trimming took 1 base from V and 7 from J; bases not matched to a gene: 8. In nucleotides, the CDR3 is TGTGCCAGCAGTGAATGGGGGCGGGAGGGTGTTAATGAGCAGTTCTTC. Protein product: CASSEWGREGVNEQFF.

V usage is TRBV5-4 and J usage is TRBJ2-2; 15 nucleotides match TRBD2. This CDR3 is 16 amino acids long. Germline V gives CDR1 SGHNT, CDR2 YYREEE (reference sequence). Unmatched junction bases numbered 4, after V lost 4 bases and J lost 6 bases. The DNA of the CDR3 is TGTGCCAGCAGCCCAGGACTAGCGGGAGGGGCCGGGGAGCTGTTTTTT. Protein product: CASSPGLAGGAGELFF.

This clone ranks as medium-sized. This CDR3 reads CASSQATGLLAEQYF. DNA of the CDR3: TGCGCCAGCAGCCAAGCTACGGGACTACTGGCTGAGCAGTACTTC. The chain combines TRBV4-1 with TRBJ2-7, with 7 positions matching TRBD2. The germline CDR1 and CDR2 sequences are MGHRA and YSYEKL. V was clipped by 1 base and J by 7 bases; unmatched bases: 10. The CDR3 has 15 residues.

The chain employs TRBV10-1 and TRBJ2-3; 7 nucleotides match TRBD2. This CDR3 contains 13 residues. Germline V gene data show CDR1 as WNHNN and CDR2 as SYGVQD (reference sequence). The junction had 5 bases not matched to a gene; V was cut back by 6 bases and J by 5 bases. CDR3 amino acids: CASSNGLEDTQYF. In DNA, the CDR3 is TGCGCCAGCAGCAATGGACTAGAAGATACGCAGTATTTT.

This chain uses TRBV6-2 or TRBV6-3 with TRBJ1-1, with D perhaps TRBD1 (6 bases). Germline V CDR1 and CDR2: MNHEY, SVGEGT. This CDR3 spans 13 amino acids. V dropped 0 bases and J dropped 8 bases, with 10 bases sitting between them. The CDR3 bases are TGTGCCAGCAGTTACTCGATGACAGGCGAAGCTTTCTTT. Protein: CASSYSMTGEAFF.

This clone was counted once. V gene TRBV5-4 combines with J gene TRBJ1-5; D uncertain. V was clipped by 1 base and J by 3 bases, with 8 bases between them. Germline lookup yields CDR1 SGHNT and CDR2 YYREEE (reference sequence). This CDR3 contains 14 residues. This CDR3 reads CASSLKGLNQPQHF. The CDR3 nucleotides read TGTGCCAGCAGCTTGAAAGGCCTCAATCAGCCCCAGCATTTT.

The chain joins TRBV29-1 to TRBJ2-1, with D uncertain. Deletions cut 5 bases from V and 16 bases from J, with 15 bases between. Germline CDR1 and CDR2: SQVTM and ANQGSEA. There are 10 residues in the CDR3. Here the CDR3 reads CSVSLMGSFF. The CDR3 DNA is TGCAGCGTTAGTCTGATGGGTAGCTTCTTC.

This chain joins TRBV3-1 (or the pseudogene TRBV3-2) and TRBJ1-2, with TRBD1 matching over 10 bases. This CDR3 is built from 16 residues. With V trimmed by 1 base and J by 7 bases, 9 bases remained unmatched. CDR1 and CDR2 (germline): LGHDT, YNNKEL (reference sequence). CDR3 bases: TGTGCCAGCAGCCAAGCTGACAGGGGGCATTTGGGTGGCTACACCTTC. Protein sequence: CASSQADRGHLGGYTF.

This clone came up once. The rearrangement links TRBV11-3 to TRBJ2-2, with 9 positions matching TRBD1. The length of the CDR3 is 14 residues. CDR1 is SGHNT, CDR2 YENEEA, per germline. After removal of 5 bases from V and 8 bases from J, the junction contained 6 bases not matched to a gene. Here the CDR3 reads CASSTGTGSGELFF. The CDR3, as DNA: TGTGCCAGCAGCACGGGGACAGGGAGTGGGGAGCTGTTTTTT.

V and J are TRBV30 and TRBJ2-1; possibly TRBD2 for D (6 bases). V lost 3 bases and J 3 bases, leaving 12 bases between the germline ends. The germline V gene encodes CDR1 GTSNPN and CDR2 SVGIG (reference sequence). The CDR3 is made up of 14 amino acids. The DNA of the CDR3 is TGTGCCTGGAGCTCTAGCGCCCACTACAATGAGCAGTTCTTC. Protein sequence: CAWSSSAHYNEQFF.

This chain joins TRBV20-1 and TRBJ2-7, with TRBD2 matching over 10 bases. Germline V CDR1 and CDR2: DFQATT, SNEGSKA (reference sequence). The V segment lost 3 bases and the J segment 6 bases; nucleotides outside the gene matches: 8. CDR3 length equals 14 residues. CDR3 in amino acids: CSASSQREGREQYF. CDR3 sequence (DNA): TGCAGTGCTAGTTCTCAGCGGGAGGGCCGCGAGCAGTACTTC.

The V gene is TRBV7-3, the J gene TRBJ2-5; D not resolved. This CDR3 region has 13 residues. V dropped 8 bases and J dropped 5 bases, with 15 bases sitting between them. Germline assignment: CDR1 SGHTA and CDR2 FQGTGA. This chain's CDR3 is CASGKGWGETQYF. CDR3 sequence (DNA): TGTGCCAGCGGGAAAGGGTGGGGTGAGACCCAGTACTTC.

The chain couples TRBV11-1 to TRBJ2-5; D gene unclear. CDR1 and CDR2 from the germline V gene are SGHAT and FQDESV (reference sequence). This CDR3 is 13 amino acids long. V was shortened by 4 bases and J by 5 bases, with 11 bases between the two germline ends. This CDR3 is CASSSSEWETQYF. The CDR3 region has the DNA TGTGCCAGCAGCTCCTCCGAGTGGGAGACCCAGTACTTC. Together with reference TRBV11-1 and TRBJ2-5, the CDR3 gives the full variable domain: EAEVAQSPRYKITEKSQAVAFWCDPISGHATLYWYRQILGQGPELLVQFQDESVVDDSQLPKDRFSAERLKGVDSTLKIQPAELGDSAMYLCASSSSEWETQYFGPGTRLLVL.

V usage is TRBV7-8 and J usage is TRBJ1-5; D may be TRBD1 (6 bases). Per germline, CDR1 SGHVS and CDR2 FQNEAQ. Trimming shortened V by 1 base and J by 9 bases, and 16 bases separated the two germline ends. This CDR3 region has 15 residues. CDR3 nucleotide sequence: TGTGCCAGCAGCTTAGGGCAGGGGATAGAGGGGCCCCAGCATTTT. This gives the protein CASSLGQGIEGPQHF.

The chain uses TRBV5-1 and TRBJ1-1; D possibly corresponds to TRBD1 (6 bases). Germline values: CDR1 SGHRS, CDR2 YFSETQ. This CDR3 region has 14 residues. The V gene lost 5 bases and the J gene lost 0 bases, with 11 bases spanning the gap. The CDR3 spells CASSSGTLNTEAFF. CDR3 coding DNA: TGCGCCAGCAGTTCCGGGACACTGAACACTGAAGCTTTCTTT.